This paragraph reports one T cell receptor beta chain. Its target is not known. The assay was immunoSEQ multiplex PCR, and TCRdb's table has in-frame clones only and misses some. The profile shows around 99,000 clones, roughly 90% of them singletons. These data come from a study of T cell responses to AZD1222 COVID-19 vaccine. Findings and caveats of the study: The donor cohort was predominantly white British with a female majority, and clonal diversity may have been underestimated. Researchers took repertoire samples only after the peak T cell response had come. The number of AZD1222 recipients seropositive at baseline was only five or six.

The germline V gene has CDR1 MNHEY and CDR2 SMNVEV (reference sequence). Trimming removed 3 bases from V and 8 bases from J, with 16 bases in between. This CDR3 contains 15 residues. The sequencing here drew on peripheral blood, taken on day 0 of AZD1222 vaccination. This clonotype was obtained from an adult in good health. This chain uses TRBV27 with TRBJ1-4; D call uncertain. The CDR3 loop reads CASSLVGNLEEKLFF. The CDR3 DNA reads TGTGCCAGCAGTTTGGTCGGGAACCTAGAGGAAAAACTGTTTTTT.